These 26 T cell receptor beta chains were sequenced from one sample in a study of immune evolution from preneoplasia to lung adenocarcinoma. Using immunoSEQ multiplex PCR, the repertoire was profiled, and TCRdb retains in-frame clones only, with some absent. The sample yields 12,000 or so clones, more than 70% seen once. The material sequenced was FFPE tissue from an adenomatous hyperplasia lung lesion. Sample subset: atypical adenomatous hyperplasia (AAH), lung preneoplasia. The receptors were gathered from a person between 45 and 75 years old with lung adenocarcinoma.

The chain couples TRBV14 to TRBJ2-7; 7 nucleotides align to TRBD2. CDR1 and CDR2 from the germline V gene are SGHDN and FVKESK. The V and J ends lost 4 bases and 4 bases, in that order; junction bases with no gene match: 7. The CDR3 sequence is 14 residues long. CDR3 bases: TGTGCCAGCAGCCCTGGACTAGTGCAGTACGAGCAGTACTTC. It specifies CASSPGLVQYEQYF.

The chain links TRBV6-1 to TRBJ2-1, with TRBD2 matching over 7 bases. V lost 7 bases and J lost 9; bases outside the gene matches: 9. This CDR3 spans 13 amino acids. Germline-derived CDR1 and CDR2 are MNHNS and SASEGT. The CDR3 DNA follows: TGTGCCAGCACGGCTAGCGGAGCCTCTGAGCAGTTCTTC. This translates into CASTASGASEQFF.

V usage is TRBV11-3 and J usage is TRBJ2-1; 8 nucleotides agree with TRBD2. The CDR3 runs to 18 residues. J gave up 0 bases and V 1 base, and 8 bases lay outside the gene matches. CDR1 is SGHNT, CDR2 YENEEA, per germline. The CDR3 is CASSLASGLSSSYNEQFF. DNA of the CDR3: TGTGCCAGCAGCTTAGCTAGCGGGTTGTCGAGCTCCTACAATGAGCAGTTCTTC.

The V gene is TRBV5-1, the J gene TRBJ1-1, with TRBD1 matching over 12 bases. CDR1 is SGHRS and CDR2 is YFSETQ in the germline V gene. Losses at the gene ends were 4 bases for V and 2 bases for J; bases not matched to a gene: 12. This CDR3 is built from 18 residues. The CDR3: CASSRGDRGRNLNTEAFF. CDR3 nucleotides: TGCGCCAGCAGCCGGGGGGACAGGGGGCGAAATCTAAACACTGAAGCTTTCTTT.

The rearrangement joins TRBV7-9 to TRBJ1-3, with D hard to call. The CDR3 consists of 12 residues. Germline loops: CDR1 SEHNR, CDR2 FQNEAQ (reference sequence). Trimming shortened V by 3 bases and J by 4 bases, and 4 bases separated the two germline ends. The CDR3 sequence is CASSLKGNTIYF. CDR3 DNA sequence: TGTGCCAGCAGCTTGAAGGGAAACACCATATATTTT.

This sequence joins TRBV18 and TRBJ2-3; D is ambiguous. Germline V gene sequence: CDR1 KGHSH, CDR2 LQKENI. Between the trimmed V and J ends, which lost 3 bases and 5 bases, there was a span of 15 bases. This CDR3 has 15 amino acids. Written as DNA, the CDR3 is TGTGCCAGCTCACCGTCAATAGACGGGTTAGATACGCAGTATTTT. Encoded protein: CASSPSIDGLDTQYF.

This chain connects TRBV4-1 to TRBJ2-5; no definite D call. Germline values: CDR1 MGHRA, CDR2 YSYEKL. This CDR3 has 13 residues. V was trimmed by 0 bases and J by 5 bases, leaving 7 bases between them. CDR3 loop: CASSQDPRETQYF. DNA of the CDR3: TGCGCCAGCAGCCAAGATCCTCGGGAGACCCAGTACTTC.

The chain carries TRBV7-9 and TRBJ1-2, with TRBD1 matching 7 bases. CDR1 SEHNR and CDR2 FQNEAQ come from the germline V gene (reference sequence). The CDR3 is 14 amino acids. V was clipped by 6 bases and J by 5 bases; unmatched bases: 9. The CDR3 sequence is CASRGIDRDYGYTF. Here the CDR3 DNA reads TGTGCCAGCAGAGGGATTGACAGGGATTATGGCTACACCTTC.

A single count supports this clone. This chain links TRBV25-1 with TRBJ2-5; either TRBD1 or TRBD2 may supply D (6 bases each). Trimming stripped 1 base from V and 2 bases from J, with 11 bases between. Germline CDR1 is MGHDK and CDR2 is SYGVNS. The CDR3 is made up of 15 amino acids. The CDR3 coding sequence is TGTGCCAGCAGTGAATCAGGGGCGGGGCAAGAGACCCAGTACTTC. This sequence encodes CASSESGAGQETQYF. Drawing the rest from reference TRBV25-1 and TRBJ2-5, the complete variable domain is EADIYQTPRYLVIGTGKKITLECSQTMGHDKMYWYQQDPGMELHLIHYSYGVNSTEKGDLSSESTVSRIRTEHFPLTLESARPSHTSQYLCASSESGAGQETQYFGPGTRLLVL.

The chain links TRBV13 to TRBJ2-2, with TRBD1 matching over 7 bases. The CDR3 is made up of 15 amino acids. Trimming removed 5 bases from V and 0 bases from J; junction bases left unmatched: 3. Per germline, CDR1 PRHDT and CDR2 FYEKMQ (reference sequence). CDR3 protein: CASSRGQTNTGELFF. CDR3 DNA: TGTGCCAGCAGCCGGGGACAGACGAACACCGGGGAGCTGTTTTTT.

The J gene is TRBJ1-5, the V gene TRBV19; the match to TRBD1 covers 9 bases. Unmatched junction bases numbered 6, after V lost 2 bases and J lost 7 bases. The CDR3 length is 15 residues. From germline, CDR1 is LNHDA and CDR2 SQIVND (reference sequence). CDR3 sequence: CASSISDRGGQPQHF. DNA of the CDR3: TGTGCCAGTAGTATATCGGACAGGGGCGGGCAGCCCCAGCATTTT.

V and J are TRBV9 and TRBJ1-6; D might be TRBD1 (6 bases). The CDR3 loop spans 16 amino acids. V lost 2 bases to trimming and J lost 10 bases, with 19 bases between them. From germline, CDR1 is SGDLS and CDR2 YYNGEE. CDR3 sequence reads: CASSVSGHPSNSPLHF. The CDR3, as DNA: TGTGCCAGCAGCGTTTCGGGACATCCTAGCAACTCACCCCTCCACTTT.

V usage is TRBV10-1 and J usage is TRBJ1-1; TRBD1 matches 7 bases. J gave up 1 base and V 6 bases, and 5 bases lay outside the gene matches. Germline V gene lookup returns CDR1 WNHNN and CDR2 SYGVQD (reference sequence). This CDR3 spans 14 amino acids. CDR3 bases: TGCGCCAGCAGCGTCGACAGGGAGAACACTGAAGCTTTCTTT. This translates into CASSVDRENTEAFF.

V gene TRBV15 combines with J gene TRBJ2-7, with 7 nucleotides matching TRBD1. V trimming: 4 bases; J trimming: 2 bases; junction bases outside the gene matches: 11. CDR3 size: 16 residues. Germline V gene sequence: CDR1 LNHNV, CDR2 YYDKDF (reference sequence). CDR3 loop: CATSKSGTVKAYEQYF. The CDR3 region has the DNA TGTGCCACCAGCAAATCAGGGACAGTGAAAGCCTACGAGCAGTACTTC.

The gene calls are TRBV30 and TRBJ2-5, with D uncertain. The CDR3 has 15 residues. With 2 bases removed from V and 9 bases from J, the gap between germline ends came to 22 bases. Germline CDR1 is GTSNPN and CDR2 is SVGIG (reference sequence). As DNA, the CDR3 is TGTGCCTGGAGTCCTCCTTCATCGGACCCCCTTCCCCAGTACTTC. Protein sequence: CAWSPPSSDPLPQYF. Combining the CDR3 with reference TRBV30 and TRBJ2-5 gives the whole variable domain SQTIHQWPATLVQPVGSPLSLECTVEGTSNPNLYWYRQAAGRGLQLLFYSVGIGQISSEVPQNLSASRPQDRQFILSSKKLLLSDSGFYLCAWSPPSSDPLPQYFGPGTRLLVL.

The rearrangement links TRBV28 to TRBJ2-5; 9 bases line up with TRBD2. The CDR3 spans 15 residues. CDR1 is MDHEN, CDR2 SYDVKM, per germline. With 5 bases clipped from V and 3 bases from J, the junction kept 7 bases outside the gene matches. The CDR3 reads CASSGRLAGKETQYF. CDR3 bases: TGTGCCAGCAGTGGCCGGCTAGCGGGGAAAGAGACCCAGTACTTC.

The rearrangement links TRBV30 to TRBJ1-2, with D uncertain. Trimming pared 4 bases from V and 4 bases from J, leaving 10 bases between. This CDR3 is 12 amino acids long. CDR1 and CDR2 from the germline V gene are GTSNPN and SVGIG (reference sequence). CDR3 sequence: CAWNGEVYGYTF. Written as DNA, the CDR3 is TGTGCCTGGAACGGGGAAGTCTATGGCTACACCTTC.

In this sample, this clone turned up a few times. The V gene is TRBV28, the J gene TRBJ2-2, with D possibly being TRBD1 or TRBD2 (6 bases each). CDR1 is MDHEN, CDR2 SYDVKM, per germline. CDR3 length equals 16 residues. V lost 4 bases, J lost 1 base, and 13 bases lay in between. CDR3 amino acids: CASSSGDSMNTGELFF. The CDR3 DNA reads TGTGCCAGCAGTTCAGGGGACTCGATGAACACCGGGGAGCTGTTTTTT.

The J gene is TRBJ1-5, the V gene TRBV19; 8 bases fit TRBD1. V was pared by 0 bases and J by 4 bases, with 2 bases of the junction left unmatched. Germline V gene sequence: CDR1 LNHDA, CDR2 SQIVND (reference sequence). This CDR3 is 15 amino acids long. CDR3 coding DNA: TGTGCCAGTAGTATAGATTGGACAGGGAATCAGCCCCAGCATTTT. Amino acid sequence: CASSIDWTGNQPQHF.

This clone came up once. The J gene is TRBJ2-1, the V gene TRBV28; TRBD1 agrees at 7 bases. The CDR3 sequence is 20 residues long. CDR1 and CDR2 (germline): MDHEN, SYDVKM. V lost 7 bases and J lost 3; bases outside the gene matches: 24. This chain's CDR3 is CASKARTVLSARGLYNEQFF. CDR3 DNA sequence: TGTGCCAGCAAGGCTCGTACCGTCCTGTCGGCTAGGGGGCTCTACAATGAGCAGTTCTTC. Combining the CDR3 with reference TRBV28 and TRBJ2-1 gives the whole variable domain DVKVTQSSRYLVKRTGEKVFLECVQDMDHENMFWYRQDPGLGLRLIYFSYDVKMKEKGDIPEGYSVSREKKERFSLILESASTNQTSMYLCASKARTVLSARGLYNEQFFGPGTRLTVL.

The chain links TRBV6-1 to TRBJ1-4, with D possibly matching TRBD1 (5 bases). The germline V gene encodes CDR1 MNHNS and CDR2 SASEGT. Trimming removed 4 bases from V and 11 bases from J, with 14 bases in between. This CDR3 comprises 13 residues. The CDR3 loop is CASSGGLVVKLFF. CDR3 DNA sequence: TGTGCCAGCAGTGGGGGCCTCGTCGTTAAACTGTTTTTT.

The chain recombines TRBV4-2 with TRBJ2-3; 15 bases match TRBD2. The CDR3 loop spans 15 amino acids. Germline V lookup: CDR1 LGHNA, CDR2 YNFKEQ. The V segment lost 3 bases and the J segment 5 bases; nucleotides outside the gene matches: 0. CDR3 sequence: CASSQGLAGGDTQYF. CDR3 nucleotide sequence: TGTGCCAGCAGCCAGGGACTAGCGGGAGGAGATACGCAGTATTTT.

The chain links TRBV15 to TRBJ2-3; D gene unclear. The V gene lost 5 bases and the J gene lost 6 bases, with 15 bases spanning the gap. The germline V gene has CDR1 LNHNV and CDR2 YYDKDF (reference sequence). The CDR3 is made up of 14 amino acids. DNA of the CDR3: TGTGCCACCAGCCAGAACCTCGCTTCGGATACGCAGTATTTT. Translated: CATSQNLASDTQYF.

The V gene is TRBV5-1, the J gene TRBJ2-3, with D possibly matching TRBD2 (6 bases). Trimming stripped 5 bases from V and 2 bases from J, with 18 bases between. CDR1 and CDR2 (germline): SGHRS, YFSETQ. The CDR3 has 16 amino acids. The CDR3 protein is CASRGSGGAATDTQYF. CDR3 in DNA: TGCGCCAGCAGGGGGTCAGGCGGGGCTGCCACAGATACGCAGTATTTT.

The rearrangement joins TRBV23-1 to TRBJ2-3, with D maybe TRBD2 (6 bases). TRBV23-1 is an open reading frame whose function is uncertain. Trimming cost V 0 bases and J 0 bases, with 16 bases left between them. The CDR3 totals 18 residues. The CDR3 DNA follows: TGCGCCAGCAGTCAATCGCTTTGGAGCGGGCCGAGCACAGATACGCAGTATTTT. It yields the protein CASSQSLWSGPSTDTQYF.

The table lists this clone with a count of one. The chain recombines TRBV9 with TRBJ2-3; D may correspond to TRBD1 or TRBD2 (5 bases each). Germline CDR1 reads SGDLS; CDR2 reads YYNGEE. This CDR3 has 16 amino acids. V was pared by 4 bases and J by 2 bases, with 17 bases between. CDR3 nucleotides: TGTGCCAGCAGCTCCCAAGATGGGACCTTCACAGATACGCAGTATTTT. As protein: CASSSQDGTFTDTQYF. Together with reference TRBV9 and TRBJ2-3, the CDR3 gives the full variable domain: DSGVTQTPKHLITATGQRVTLRCSPRSGDLSVYWYQQSLDQGLQFLIQYYNGEERAKGNILERFSAQQFPDLHSELNLSSLELGDSALYFCASSSQDGTFTDTQYFGPGTRLTVL.